This T cell receptor (beta chain) was sequenced during a study of blood T cell repertoires in COVID-19. Study at large: Some COVID-19 samples were acute and others convalescent; all came from the United States, Italy and Spain. PBMCs, B-cell-depleted T cells, or T cells provided the cDNA or gDNA that made up the material.

Germline CDR1 and CDR2: LNHDA and SQIVND (reference sequence). V gave up 3 bases and J gave up 3 bases; unmatched junction bases: 3. CDR3 size: 16 residues. In the source study's methods: Estimation of nucleated cell counts relied on the amplification of reference gene primers. The table came from immunoSEQ multiplex PCR; TCRdb's copy has only in-frame clones and leaves some out. D and trimming come from the DNA, and the V and J calls and clone size come from that table. Of approximately 170,000 clones listed, approximately 86% were seen once; the top ten hold roughly 3.4%. The V and J genes are TRBV19 and TRBJ1-6, with TRBD1 identical over 9 bases. The sequencing input was peripheral blood. The sequence derives from a man aged 65-85 years with acute or convalescent COVID-19. CDR3 bases: TGTGCCAGTAGTATCTCGGACAGGGGCTATAATTCACCCCTCCACTTT. Residues: CASSISDRGYNSPLHF.